Listed here are 30 T cell receptor beta chains from one sample, sequenced in a study of OX40 agonist ivuxolimab in advanced cancers. The repertoire was sequenced with immunoSEQ multiplex PCR; TCRdb's copy has only in-frame clones and lacks some. The sample carries 2,000 or so clones, about 80% recorded once. Here the sequenced sample was CD4+ or CD8+ T cells sorted from blood, taken in a trial of the OX40 agonist ivuxolimab. Receptors originate from an adult with an advanced solid tumor such as melanoma, head and neck, liver or kidney cancer.

The J gene is TRBJ1-1, the V gene TRBV7-9, with 8 nucleotides matching TRBD1. Germline V lookup: CDR1 SEHNR, CDR2 FQNEAQ (reference sequence). The V and J ends lost 5 bases and 11 bases, in that order; junction bases with no gene match: 16. The CDR3 consists of 15 residues. For the CDR3, the DNA is TGTGCCAGCAGCCCCCCGCCCGACAGGGGACAAGGGGCTTTCTTT. It translates to CASSPPPDRGQGAFF. Based on the CDR3 plus reference TRBV7-9 and TRBJ1-1, the full variable domain is DTGVSQNPRHKITKRGQNVTFRCDPISEHNRLYWYRQTLGQGPEFLTYFQNEAQLEKSRLLSDRFSAERPKGSFSTLEIQRTEQGDSAMYLCASSPPPDRGQGAFFGQGTRLTVV.

Remarks on this clone: This sample also contains other DNA sequences that code for the same CDR3. The chain has TRBV25-1 and TRBJ2-5, with TRBD2 matching 8 bases. The CDR3 spans 14 residues. Germline CDR1 is MGHDK and CDR2 is SYGVNS. The ends lost 5 bases at V and 1 base at J; junction bases unmatched: 3. CDR3 region: CASSLRGGQETQYF. In nucleotides, the CDR3 is TGTGCCAGCAGTCTACGGGGGGGCCAAGAGACCCAGTACTTC.

Comment on this clone: This sample includes further DNA sequences coding for the same CDR3. J is TRBJ1-5 and V is TRBV9; D is unresolved. V dropped 3 bases and J dropped 4 bases, with 11 bases sitting between them. This CDR3 spans 14 amino acids. Germline CDR1 reads SGDLS; CDR2 reads YYNGEE. The CDR3 nucleotides read TGTGCCAGCAGCGGGGGAGGCAGTAATCAGCCCCAGCATTTT. It encodes CASSGGGSNQPQHF. The full variable domain, with the rest looked up from reference TRBV9 and TRBJ1-5, is DSGVTQTPKHLITATGQRVTLRCSPRSGDLSVYWYQQSLDQGLQFLIQYYNGEERAKGNILERFSAQQFPDLHSELNLSSLELGDSALYFCASSGGGSNQPQHFGDGTRLSIL.

V gene TRBV19 combines with J gene TRBJ1-3; 7 positions agree with TRBD1. The germline gives CDR1 LNHDA, CDR2 SQIVND (reference sequence). Trimming cost V 7 bases and J 4 bases; bases outside gene matches: 10. There are 15 residues in the CDR3. CDR3 sequence (DNA): TGTGCCAGTAAATCCCACAGGGGAAGCGGAAACACCATATATTTT. Protein product: CASKSHRGSGNTIYF.

The chain has TRBV15 and TRBJ2-1; D gene ambiguous. Trimming removed 0 bases at V and 7 bases at J, with 4 bases between. Germline values: CDR1 LNHNV, CDR2 YYDKDF (reference sequence). There are 12 residues in the CDR3. This CDR3 is CATSRDENEQFF. The DNA of the CDR3 is TGTGCCACCAGCAGAGATGAGAATGAGCAGTTCTTC.

This clone was observed a few times. The chain employs TRBV9 and TRBJ1-1; the match to TRBD1 covers 8 bases. The V gene end was trimmed by 0 bases and the J gene end by 4 bases; junction bases not matched to a gene: 2. The CDR3 totals 14 residues. The V gene's germline CDR1 is SGDLS and CDR2 YYNGEE. The CDR3 DNA sequence: TGTGCCAGCAGCGTAGGACAGGGGACCACTGAAGCTTTCTTT. Its protein product is CASSVGQGTTEAFF.

This rearrangement joins TRBV7-9 to TRBJ2-7; tentatively, D is TRBD1 or TRBD2 (6 bases each). Germline V gene lookup returns CDR1 SEHNR and CDR2 FQNEAQ (reference sequence). Trimming removed 3 bases from V and 7 bases from J, with 16 bases in between. The CDR3 covers 14 residues. CDR3 nucleotide sequence: TGTGCCAGCAGCTTTGGGCGGGGACAACGGGAGCAGTACTTC. This codes for CASSFGRGQREQYF.

The rearrangement joins TRBV6-4 to TRBJ2-3; 8 bases agree with TRBD1. The CDR3 spans 15 residues. Germline CDR1 and CDR2: MRHNA and SNTAGT. The trim removed 0 bases at V and 1 base at J, leaving 0 bases unmatched. The DNA for the CDR3 is TGTGCCAGCAGTGACTCGGGACAGGGCACAGATACGCAGTATTTT. Protein: CASSDSGQGTDTQYF.

CDR3 loop: CASSEGTEAFF. CDR3 bases: TGTGCCAGCAGTGAAGGGACTGAAGCTTTCTTT. The gene calls are TRBV2 and TRBJ1-1, with D unclear. Trimming left V 1 base short and J 5 bases short, with 2 bases between. The CDR3 covers 11 residues. The germline CDR1 and CDR2 sequences are SNHLY and FYNNEI.

The chain links TRBV5-6 to TRBJ1-4; D unclear. The CDR3 has 12 residues. CDR1 is SGHDT and CDR2 is YYEEEE in the germline V gene. Between the trimmed V and J ends, which lost 1 base and 13 bases, there was a span of 11 bases. The CDR3 sequence is CASSLCPPRLFF. The DNA for the CDR3 is TGTGCCAGCAGCTTGTGCCCCCCTAGACTGTTTTTT.

The V and J genes are TRBV4-1 and TRBJ1-6, with D unclear. Germline assignment: CDR1 MGHRA and CDR2 YSYEKL. This CDR3 contains 15 residues. Trimming removed 6 bases at V and 6 bases at J, with 15 bases between. The DNA of the CDR3 is TGCGCCAGCAGACTTGGGCCCACGGGTAATTCACCCCTCCACTTT. Amino acid sequence: CASRLGPTGNSPLHF.

The chain joins TRBV4-2 to TRBJ2-2; D unclear. The CDR3 consists of 17 residues. Germline CDR1 LGHNA, CDR2 YNFKEQ. Trimming shortened V by 0 bases and J by 7 bases, and 18 bases separated the two germline ends. The CDR3 protein is CASSQEISLGYGGELFF. The CDR3 nucleotides are TGTGCCAGCAGCCAAGAAATTAGCCTTGGGTACGGCGGGGAGCTGTTTTTT.

The chain recombines TRBV2 with TRBJ2-3; a possible D gene is TRBD1 (6 bases). There are 15 residues in the CDR3. Between the trimmed V and J ends, which lost 1 base and 2 bases, there was a span of 10 bases. Germline V gene lookup returns CDR1 SNHLY and CDR2 FYNNEI. CDR3 region: CASSEGQVYTDTQYF. The CDR3 region has the DNA TGTGCCAGCAGTGAAGGACAGGTTTACACAGATACGCAGTATTTT.

This chain connects TRBV27 to TRBJ1-2; D remains ambiguous. V was shortened by 1 base and J by 0 bases, with 9 bases between the two germline ends. Germline assignment: CDR1 MNHEY and CDR2 SMNVEV (reference sequence). The CDR3 totals 15 residues. The CDR3 reads CASSLYSGANYGYTF. The CDR3 DNA reads TGTGCCAGCAGTTTATACTCCGGAGCTAACTATGGCTACACCTTC.

This clone was recorded a few times. This chain connects TRBV1 to TRBJ2-1; TRBD2 is the table's D call and was not checked against the DNA. TRBV1 is labeled a pseudogene. The CDR3 is made up of 17 amino acids. The CDR3 region is CTSSQGEGDMDDAEQFF. The CDR3 DNA reads TGCACCAGCAGCCAAGGGGAGGGGGACATGGACGACGCTGAGCAGTTCTTC.

The CDR3 nucleotides are TGTGCCAGCAGCAAGGATGAGAATTCACCCCTCCACTTT. Its protein is CASSKDENSPLHF. The chain is built from TRBV6-1 and TRBJ1-6; D not resolved. Trimming cost V 6 bases and J 7 bases, with 10 bases left between them. The CDR3 has 13 residues. Germline V gene sequence: CDR1 MNHNS, CDR2 SASEGT.

The V call is TRBV6-9, the J call TRBJ2-1, with D possibly matching TRBD1 (6 bases). V was pared by 3 bases and J by 6 bases, with 15 bases between. The germline V gene has CDR1 MNHGY and CDR2 SVAAGI. This CDR3 has 15 amino acids. CDR3 bases: TGTGCCAGCAGTTACTATCCCGGCAGGGGCAATGAGCAGTTCTTC. Protein sequence: CASSYYPGRGNEQFF.

The rearrangement joins TRBV5-6 to TRBJ2-2, with D possibly matching TRBD2 (6 bases). Trimming left V 1 base short and J 6 bases short, with 13 bases between. Germline-derived CDR1 and CDR2 are SGHDT and YYEEEE. The CDR3 is made up of 15 amino acids. The CDR3 here is CASSLIGSTAGELFF. As DNA, the CDR3 is TGTGCCAGCAGCTTGATCGGGAGTACGGCCGGGGAGCTGTTTTTT.

This chain links TRBV13 with TRBJ2-7, with D perhaps matching TRBD1 (6 bases). Germline assignment: CDR1 PRHDT and CDR2 FYEKMQ (reference sequence). The CDR3 consists of 14 residues. Trimming removed 3 bases at V and 2 bases at J, with 11 bases between. CDR3 nucleotide sequence: TGTGCCAGCAGCTTCAACAGGGTACCCTACGAGCAGTACTTC. Protein product: CASSFNRVPYEQYF.

The CDR3: CASSDRKGVGLNTEAFF. DNA of the CDR3: TGTGCCAGCAGTGACAGGAAGGGGGTGGGGCTCAACACTGAAGCTTTCTTT. This chain uses TRBV6-4 with TRBJ1-1, with D possibly TRBD1 on 6 matching bases. V was shortened by 2 bases and J by 2 bases, with 18 bases between the two germline ends. Germline lookup yields CDR1 MRHNA and CDR2 SNTAGT. The CDR3 consists of 17 residues.

The genes are TRBV7-9 and TRBJ2-3; 7 bases match TRBD2. The CDR3 loop spans 16 amino acids. CDR1 and CDR2 (germline): SEHNR, FQNEAQ (reference sequence). The V segment lost 4 bases and the J segment 0 bases; nucleotides outside the gene matches: 7. CDR3 protein: CASSSLTSRSTDTQYF. CDR3 sequence (DNA): TGTGCCAGCAGCTCATTGACTAGCAGGAGCACAGATACGCAGTATTTT.

The rearrangement links TRBV27 to TRBJ2-7; D call uncertain. The length of the CDR3 is 13 residues. V was shortened by 3 bases and J by 2 bases, with 8 bases between the two germline ends. From germline, CDR1 is MNHEY and CDR2 SMNVEV (reference sequence). DNA of the CDR3: TGTGCCAGCAGTTTTAAAGGGCCCTACGAGCAGTACTTC. As protein: CASSFKGPYEQYF.

CDR3 in amino acids: CASAQGGDTQYF. The CDR3 nucleotides read TGTGCCAGCGCACAGGGGGGAGATACGCAGTATTTT. V gene TRBV11-3 combines with J gene TRBJ2-3; 8 positions agree with TRBD1. Looked up from germline, CDR1 is SGHNT and CDR2 is YENEEA. With 8 bases clipped from V and 5 bases from J, the junction kept 3 bases outside the gene matches. CDR3 length: 12 amino acids.

This chain joins TRBV10-3 and TRBJ2-1, with D perhaps TRBD1 (5 bases). CDR1 and CDR2 (germline): ENHRY, SYGVKD. The CDR3 runs to 12 residues. With 2 bases removed from V and 10 bases from J, the gap between germline ends came to 9 bases. The chain's CDR3 is CAISETTGEQFF. Here the CDR3 DNA reads TGTGCCATCAGTGAGACTACAGGAGAGCAGTTCTTC.

The genes are TRBV28 and TRBJ2-1, with 7 positions matching TRBD1. The V gene end was trimmed by 5 bases and the J gene end by 0 bases; junction bases not matched to a gene: 4. Germline assignment: CDR1 MDHEN and CDR2 SYDVKM. The CDR3 runs to 15 residues. In nucleotides, the CDR3 is TGTGCCAGCAGTCTGGACAGGAGCTCCTACAATGAGCAGTTCTTC. Its protein product is CASSLDRSSYNEQFF.

The V call is TRBV28, the J call TRBJ1-1; no firm D call. CDR1 and CDR2 (germline): MDHEN, SYDVKM. This CDR3 spans 14 amino acids. Trimming stripped 5 bases from V and 0 bases from J, with 10 bases between. The CDR3 here is CASSPRQVNTEAFF. In DNA, the CDR3 is TGTGCCAGCAGTCCCCGCCAGGTGAACACTGAAGCTTTCTTT. Combining the CDR3 with reference TRBV28 and TRBJ1-1 gives the whole variable domain DVKVTQSSRYLVKRTGEKVFLECVQDMDHENMFWYRQDPGLGLRLIYFSYDVKMKEKGDIPEGYSVSREKKERFSLILESASTNQTSMYLCASSPRQVNTEAFFGQGTRLTVV.

The genes are TRBV28 and TRBJ2-6, with D uncertain. This CDR3 spans 15 amino acids. Trimming removed 2 bases at V and 4 bases at J, with 9 bases between. Germline V gene lookup returns CDR1 MDHEN and CDR2 SYDVKM. In DNA form, the CDR3 reads TGTGCCAGCAGTTTAGAAATCTCCGGGGCCAACGTCCTGACTTTC. This gives the protein CASSLEISGANVLTF.

The V and J genes are TRBV30 and TRBJ2-7; D not resolved. Per germline, CDR1 GTSNPN and CDR2 SVGIG (reference sequence). The CDR3 contains 14 residues. Trimming pared 3 bases from V and 4 bases from J, leaving 16 bases between. The CDR3 protein is CAWRPDPGEYEQYF. CDR3 nucleotides: TGTGCCTGGAGACCGGATCCAGGAGAATACGAGCAGTACTTC.

The chain combines TRBV10-3 with TRBJ1-1; D may be TRBD1 (5 bases). Germline CDR1 ENHRY, CDR2 SYGVKD. The CDR3 is 15 amino acids. Trimming took off 0 bases at V and 2 bases at J, with 10 bases between the two ends. In nucleotides, the CDR3 is TGTGCCATCAGTGAGTCGGAGGGGCTAAACACTGAAGCTTTCTTT. This gives the protein CAISESEGLNTEAFF.

The V and J genes are TRBV7-2 and TRBJ1-4, with 7 bases that match TRBD1. The CDR3 sequence is 16 residues long. V was clipped by 1 base and J by 9 bases; unmatched bases: 11. CDR1 and CDR2 from the germline V gene are SGHTA and FQGNSA. The CDR3 nucleotides are TGTGCCAGCAGCTTAGAAGGGGGCGGCCTACTTAAAAAACTGTTTTTT. The encoded protein is CASSLEGGGLLKKLFF.